Listed below are T cell receptor beta chains from one sample, sequenced in a study of CD8+CD57+ T cells in acquired aplastic anemia. TCRdb processed the reads anew with MiXCR; each CDR3 protein has one entry. The sample records 180,000 or so distinct CDR3 sequences, roughly 50% being singletons. The sequenced material came from sorted CD4+, CD8+, or CD8+CD57+ T cells (not recorded which) from PBMCs. These receptors were taken from a human donor with aplastic anemia. CDR3s include the opening cysteine and the closing phenylalanine or tryptophan. A D gene is named only where the DNA matches it firmly. A row's size may be missing; if present it is once, few, many or a size class.

D: TRBD1; J: TRBJ1-5; V: TRBV2; size: .; DNA: TGTGCCAGCAGCCCCGGACAGGGAATCAGTCAGCCCCAGCATTTT; CDR3: CASSPGQGISQPQHF
D: .; J: TRBJ1-1; V: TRBV5-1; size: .; DNA: TGCGCCAGCAGCTTGGGAGGGGCCGGCACTGAAGCTTTCTTT; CDR3: CASSLGGAGTEAFF
D: TRBD2; J: TRBJ2-3; V: TRBV13; size: .; DNA: TGTGCCAGCAGCTTAGACGCTAGCGGGGCGCCCACAGATACGCAGTATTTT; CDR3: CASSLDASGAPTDTQYF
D: .; J: TRBJ1-1; V: TRBV4-2; size: once; DNA: TGTGCCAGCAGCCGACTGACAGATGCGAACACTGAAGCTTTCTTT; CDR3: CASSRLTDANTEAFF
D: .; J: TRBJ2-7; V: TRBV14; size: .; DNA: TGTGCCAGCAGCCAAGATAGTGTCCTTACCTACGAGCAGTACTTC; CDR3: CASSQDSVLTYEQYF
D: TRBD1; J: TRBJ2-5; V: TRBV7-6; size: .; DNA: TGTGCCAGCAGCCAGGGGGCAGGGGAGACCCAGTACTTC; CDR3: CASSQGAGETQYF
D: TRBD1; J: TRBJ1-2; V: TRBV2; size: few; DNA: TGTGCCAGCAGCCTGACAGGGGGTTATTCTGGCTACACCTTC; CDR3: CASSLTGGYSGYTF
D: TRBD1; J: TRBJ1-6; V: TRBV7-9; size: many; DNA: TGTGCCAGCAGCTTATTGGACAGGGAATCTTCACCCCTCCACTTT; CDR3: CASSLLDRESSPLHF
D: TRBD2; J: TRBJ2-1; V: TRBV7-2; size: .; DNA: TGTGCCAGCAGATTAGCGGGGCATTCCTACAATGAGCAGTTCTTC; CDR3: CASRLAGHSYNEQFF
D: .; J: TRBJ2-2; V: TRBV5-1; size: many; DNA: TGCGCCAGCCAGAGGGCCGAGGGTCCAACCGGGGAGCTGTTTTTT; CDR3: CASQRAEGPTGELFF
D: TRBD2; J: TRBJ2-2; V: TRBV2; size: .; DNA: TGTGCCAGCAGTGTGCGGGAGATTCTTGTCGGGGAGCTGTTTTTT; CDR3: CASSVREILVGELFF
D: .; J: TRBJ1-6; V: TRBV12-3/TRBV12-4; size: .; DNA: TGTGCCAGCAGCTCGGCGCAGGGGACACCCCTCCACTTT; CDR3: CASSSAQGTPLHF
D: TRBD1; J: TRBJ2-7; V: TRBV15; size: few; DNA: TGTGCCACCAGCAGGGACAGGGGGCAATACGAGCAGTACTTC; CDR3: CATSRDRGQYEQYF
D: TRBD2; J: TRBJ2-3; V: TRBV20-1; size: many; DNA: TGCAGTCTCCTAGCGGGAGGGCCAGATACGCAGTATTTT; CDR3: CSLLAGGPDTQYF
D: TRBD1; J: TRBJ1-3; V: TRBV3-1; size: .; DNA: TGTGCCAGCAGCCCCTACAGGGGTGCGGCAAACACCATATATTTT; CDR3: CASSPYRGAANTIYF
D: .; J: TRBJ2-3; V: TRBV19; size: many; DNA: TGTGCCAGTAGTCCAGGGTCAGATACGCAGTATTTT; CDR3: CASSPGSDTQYF
D: .; J: TRBJ1-1; V: TRBV19; size: once; DNA: TGTGCCAGTACCCCCGATCCCGGGACCCAAGCTTTCTTT; CDR3: CASTPDPGTQAFF
D: TRBD2; J: TRBJ2-5; V: TRBV19; size: .; DNA: TGTGCCAGTACCGAGCTAGCGGGAGAAAGCGAGACCCAGTACTTC; CDR3: CASTELAGESETQYF
D: TRBD1; J: TRBJ2-7; V: TRBV19; size: .; DNA: TGTGCCAGTAGCTGGGGACAGGGAAGCTCCTACGAGCAGTACTTC; CDR3: CASSWGQGSSYEQYF
D: TRBD1; J: TRBJ1-2; V: TRBV30; size: .; DNA: TGTGCCTGGGCCGGACAGGCCCACACCTTC; CDR3: CAWAGQAHTF
D: .; J: TRBJ1-3; V: TRBV12-3/TRBV12-4; size: many; DNA: TGTGCCAGCAGTTTCGGGCAGGGAAACACCATATATTTT; CDR3: CASSFGQGNTIYF
D: TRBD1; J: TRBJ1-2; V: TRBV19; size: many; DNA: TGTGCCAGTAGTCCCCGGGACAGGCCCGGCTACACCTTC; CDR3: CASSPRDRPGYTF
D: .; J: TRBJ2-2; V: TRBV2; size: .; DNA: TGTGCCAGCAGTTCAGGGGGGGGGCAAAATGAGCTGTTTTTT; CDR3: CASSSGGGQNELFF
D: .; J: TRBJ1-5; V: TRBV2; size: many; DNA: TGTGCCAGCAGTGAGGAGGGGCGAGGACAGCCCCAGCATTTT; CDR3: CASSEEGRGQPQHF
D: .; J: TRBJ2-7; V: TRBV28; size: .; DNA: TGTGCCAGCACCAGGAGAGACGGGATAATCTACGAGCAGTACTTC; CDR3: CASTRRDGIIYEQYF
D: .; J: TRBJ2-3; V: TRBV10-2; size: once; DNA: TGCGCCAGCAGTGAGGTATCTTACGGATGGGATACGCAGTATTTT; CDR3: CASSEVSYGWDTQYF
D: TRBD2; J: TRBJ2-3; V: TRBV7-8; size: .; DNA: TGTGCCAGCAGCTTAGCCGTGGGGGGGGCGCAGTATTTT; CDR3: CASSLAVGGAQYF
D: .; J: TRBJ1-6; V: TRBV7-9; size: .; DNA: TGTGCCAGCAGCTTAGGGGAAACTTCACCCCTCCACTTT; CDR3: CASSLGETSPLHF
D: .; J: TRBJ2-2; V: TRBV15; size: .; DNA: TGTGCCACCAGCAGAGACTTAACAGTGTTGGGGGAGCTGTTTTTT; CDR3: CATSRDLTVLGELFF
D: TRBD2; J: TRBJ2-1; V: TRBV20-1; size: .; DNA: TGCAGTGCTAGACCGGGAGGGGGGGAATACAATGAGCAGTTCTTC; CDR3: CSARPGGGEYNEQFF
D: .; J: TRBJ2-3; V: TRBV19; size: .; DNA: TGTGCCAGTAGTATAGGGGGAACAGATACGCAGTATTTT; CDR3: CASSIGGTDTQYF
D: .; J: TRBJ2-1; V: TRBV7-3; size: few; DNA: TGTGCCAGCAGCGCCGGACAGTACAATGAGCAGTTCTTC; CDR3: CASSAGQYNEQFF
D: .; J: TRBJ2-5; V: TRBV4-1; size: many; DNA: TGCGCCAGCAGCCAAGGTCCGGGTAGGGTGACCCAGTACTTC; CDR3: CASSQGPGRVTQYF
D: .; J: TRBJ1-2; V: TRBV3-1; size: many; DNA: TGTGCCAGCAGCCAAGATGGGCAGTATGGCTACACCTTC; CDR3: CASSQDGQYGYTF
D: .; J: TRBJ1-1; V: TRBV5-5; size: many; DNA: TGTGCCAGCATTATGTACGGAGGGAACACTGAAGCTTTCTTT; CDR3: CASIMYGGNTEAFF
D: TRBD1; J: TRBJ1-2; V: TRBV20-1; size: many; DNA: TGCAGTGCTAAGACAGGGTTTTATGAGAATGGCTACACCTTC; CDR3: CSAKTGFYENGYTF
D: .; J: TRBJ2-7; V: TRBV29-1; size: .; DNA: TGCAGCGTTCGGGACGGAGACAAGGGGGAGCAGTACTTC; CDR3: CSVRDGDKGEQYF
D: TRBD1; J: TRBJ2-1; V: TRBV9; size: .; DNA: TGTGCCAGCAGCGTAGGGGACAGGGTGAGGAATGAGCAGTTCTTC; CDR3: CASSVGDRVRNEQFF
D: .; J: TRBJ2-7; V: TRBV6-1; size: .; DNA: TGTGCCAGCAGTGAAGGGGTGTCGCGGTGGGCCTACGAGCAGTACTTC; CDR3: CASSEGVSRWAYEQYF
D: TRBD2; J: TRBJ2-3; V: TRBV11-2; size: .; DNA: TGTGCCAGCAGCTCCTTAGCGGGAGTGATTTCAGATACGCAGTATTTT; CDR3: CASSSLAGVISDTQYF
D: .; J: TRBJ2-7; V: TRBV29-1; size: .; DNA: TGCAGCGTGGGGGGCCATGGGGGCGAGCAGTACTTC; CDR3: CSVGGHGGEQYF